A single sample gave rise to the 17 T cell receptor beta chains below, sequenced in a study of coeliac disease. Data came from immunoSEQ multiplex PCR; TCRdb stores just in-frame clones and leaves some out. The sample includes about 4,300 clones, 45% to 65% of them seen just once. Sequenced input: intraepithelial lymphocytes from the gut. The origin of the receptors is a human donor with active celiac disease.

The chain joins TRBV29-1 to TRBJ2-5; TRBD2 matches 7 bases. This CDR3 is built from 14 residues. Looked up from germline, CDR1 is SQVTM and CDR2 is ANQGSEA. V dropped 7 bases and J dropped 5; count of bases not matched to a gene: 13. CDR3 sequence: CSARGGESSETQYF. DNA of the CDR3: TGCAGCGCCCGGGGAGGGGAAAGCTCTGAGACCCAGTACTTC.

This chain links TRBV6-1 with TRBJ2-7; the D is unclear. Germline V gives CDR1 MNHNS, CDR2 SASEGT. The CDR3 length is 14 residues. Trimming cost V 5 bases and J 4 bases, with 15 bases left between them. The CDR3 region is CASSLLHWFYEQYF. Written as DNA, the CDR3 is TGTGCCAGCAGTTTACTCCATTGGTTTTACGAGCAGTACTTC.

The CDR3 is CAWSVLSNTEAFF. CDR3 DNA sequence: TGTGCCTGGAGTGTACTGAGCAACACTGAAGCTTTCTTT. V and J are TRBV30 and TRBJ1-1; D call uncertain. Germline loops: CDR1 GTSNPN, CDR2 SVGIG (reference sequence). The length of the CDR3 is 13 residues. The V gene lost 0 bases and the J gene lost 2 bases, with 7 bases spanning the gap.

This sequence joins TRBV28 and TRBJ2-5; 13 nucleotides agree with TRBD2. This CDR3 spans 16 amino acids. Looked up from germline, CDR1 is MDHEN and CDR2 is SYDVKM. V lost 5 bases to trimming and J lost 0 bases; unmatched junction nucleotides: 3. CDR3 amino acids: CASSKGLAGDQETQYF. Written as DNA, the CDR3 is TGTGCCAGCAGTAAAGGACTAGCGGGAGACCAAGAGACCCAGTACTTC.

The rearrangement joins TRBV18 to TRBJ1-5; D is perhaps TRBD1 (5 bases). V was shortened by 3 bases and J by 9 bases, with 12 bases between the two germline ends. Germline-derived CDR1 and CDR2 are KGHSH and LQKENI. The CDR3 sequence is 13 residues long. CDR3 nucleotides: TGTGCCAGCTCACCCGACAGCGATCGGCCCCAGCATTTT. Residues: CASSPDSDRPQHF.

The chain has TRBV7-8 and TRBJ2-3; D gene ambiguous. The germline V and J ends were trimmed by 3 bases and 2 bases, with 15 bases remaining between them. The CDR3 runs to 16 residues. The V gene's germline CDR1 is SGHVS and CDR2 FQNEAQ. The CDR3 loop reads CASSFPESEYTDTQYF. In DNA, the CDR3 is TGTGCCAGCAGCTTCCCCGAGTCTGAGTACACAGATACGCAGTATTTT.

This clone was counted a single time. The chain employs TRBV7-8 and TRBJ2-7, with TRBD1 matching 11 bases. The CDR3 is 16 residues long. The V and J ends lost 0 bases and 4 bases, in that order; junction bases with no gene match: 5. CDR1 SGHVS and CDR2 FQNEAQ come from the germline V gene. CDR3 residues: CASSLAIGTGGYEQYF. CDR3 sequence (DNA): TGTGCCAGCAGCTTAGCAATCGGGACAGGGGGGTACGAGCAGTACTTC.

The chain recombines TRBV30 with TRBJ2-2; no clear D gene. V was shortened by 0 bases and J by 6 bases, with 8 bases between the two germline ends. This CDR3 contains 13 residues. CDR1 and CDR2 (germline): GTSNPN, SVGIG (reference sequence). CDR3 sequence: CAWSVFNPGELFF. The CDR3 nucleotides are TGTGCCTGGAGTGTATTTAATCCCGGGGAGCTGTTTTTT.

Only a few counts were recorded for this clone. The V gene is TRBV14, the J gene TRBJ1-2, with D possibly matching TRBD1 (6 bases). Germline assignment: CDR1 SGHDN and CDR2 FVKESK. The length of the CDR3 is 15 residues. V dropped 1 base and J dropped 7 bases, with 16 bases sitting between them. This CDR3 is CASSQVNRAGFGYTF. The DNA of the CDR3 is TGTGCCAGCAGCCAAGTGAACAGGGCAGGCTTTGGCTACACCTTC. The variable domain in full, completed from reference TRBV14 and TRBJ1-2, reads EAGVTQFPSHSVIEKGQTVTLRCDPISGHDNLYWYRRVMGKEIKFLLHFVKESKQDESGMPNNRFLAERTGGTYSTLKVQPAELEDSGVYFCASSQVNRAGFGYTFGSGTRLTVV.

The DNA of the CDR3 is TGTAGTAGCGGGGCATGGCTGTACAATGAGCAGTTCTTC. It is translated as CSSGAWLYNEQFF. The V and J genes are TRBV14 and TRBJ2-1; TRBD2 matches 8 bases. The CDR3 runs to 13 residues. Germline lookup yields CDR1 SGHDN and CDR2 FVKESK.

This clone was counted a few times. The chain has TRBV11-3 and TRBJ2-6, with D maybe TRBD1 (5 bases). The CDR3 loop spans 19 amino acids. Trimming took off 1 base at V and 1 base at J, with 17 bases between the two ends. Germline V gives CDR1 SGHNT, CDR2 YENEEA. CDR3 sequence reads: CASSLVIPRAGSGANVLTF. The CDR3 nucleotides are TGTGCCAGCAGCTTAGTAATCCCGAGAGCAGGGTCTGGGGCCAACGTCCTGACTTTC.

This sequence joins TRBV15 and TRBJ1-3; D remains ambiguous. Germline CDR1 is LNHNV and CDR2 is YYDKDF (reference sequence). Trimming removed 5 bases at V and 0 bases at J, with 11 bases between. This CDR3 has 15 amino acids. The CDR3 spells CATSGRRYSGNTIYF. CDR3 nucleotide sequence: TGTGCCACCAGCGGGAGGCGGTACTCTGGAAACACCATATATTTT.

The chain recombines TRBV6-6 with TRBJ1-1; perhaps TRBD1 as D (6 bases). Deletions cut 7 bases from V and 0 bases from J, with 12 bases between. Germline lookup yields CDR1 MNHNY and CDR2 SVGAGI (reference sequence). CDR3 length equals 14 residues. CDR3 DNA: TGTGCCAGCATACCGACAGGACTGAACACTGAAGCTTTCTTT. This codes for CASIPTGLNTEAFF.

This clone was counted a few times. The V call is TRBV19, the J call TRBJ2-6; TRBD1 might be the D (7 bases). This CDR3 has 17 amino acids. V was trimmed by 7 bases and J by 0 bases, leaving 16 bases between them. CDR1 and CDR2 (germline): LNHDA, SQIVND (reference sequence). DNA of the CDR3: TGTGCCAGTAAGGTGCGGGACAGACACTCTGGGGCCAACGTCCTGACTTTC. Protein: CASKVRDRHSGANVLTF. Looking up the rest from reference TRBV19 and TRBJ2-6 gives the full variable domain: DGGITQSPKYLFRKEGQNVTLSCEQNLNHDAMYWYRQDPGQGLRLIYYSQIVNDFQKGDIAEGYSVSREKKESFPLTVTSAQKNPTAFYLCASKVRDRHSGANVLTFGAGSRLTVL.

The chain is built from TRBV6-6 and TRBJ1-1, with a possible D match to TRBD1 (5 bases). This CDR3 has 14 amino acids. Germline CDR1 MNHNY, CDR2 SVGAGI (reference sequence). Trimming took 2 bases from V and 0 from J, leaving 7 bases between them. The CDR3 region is CASSYVTVNTEAFF. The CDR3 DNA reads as TGTGCCAGCAGTTACGTGACAGTGAACACTGAAGCTTTCTTT.

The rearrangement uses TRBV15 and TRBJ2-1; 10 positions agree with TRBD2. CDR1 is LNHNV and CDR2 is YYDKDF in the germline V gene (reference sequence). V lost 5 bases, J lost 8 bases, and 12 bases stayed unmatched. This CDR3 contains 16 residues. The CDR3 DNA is TGTGCCACCAGCCTAAAAGCGGGTAGCGGGAGGCATGAGCAGTTCTTC. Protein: CATSLKAGSGRHEQFF.

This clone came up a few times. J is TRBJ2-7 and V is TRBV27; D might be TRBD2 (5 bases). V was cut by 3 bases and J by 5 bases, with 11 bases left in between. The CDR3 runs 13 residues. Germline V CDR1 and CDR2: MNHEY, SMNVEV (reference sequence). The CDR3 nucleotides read TGTGCCAGCAGTTTCGCTCCTAGCCACGAGCAGTACTTC. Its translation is CASSFAPSHEQYF.